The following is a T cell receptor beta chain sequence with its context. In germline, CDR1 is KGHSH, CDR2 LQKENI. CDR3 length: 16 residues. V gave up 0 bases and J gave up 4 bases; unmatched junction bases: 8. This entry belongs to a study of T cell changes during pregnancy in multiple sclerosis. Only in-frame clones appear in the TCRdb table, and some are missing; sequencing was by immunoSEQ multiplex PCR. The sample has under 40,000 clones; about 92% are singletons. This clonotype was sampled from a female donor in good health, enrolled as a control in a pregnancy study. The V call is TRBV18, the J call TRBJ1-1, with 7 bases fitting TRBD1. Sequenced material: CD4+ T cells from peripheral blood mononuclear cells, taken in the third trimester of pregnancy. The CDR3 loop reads CASSPPSNRGGTEAFF. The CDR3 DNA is TGTGCCAGCTCACCACCGAGTAACAGGGGAGGCACTGAAGCTTTCTTT.